A selection of T cell receptor beta chains follows, all from one sample in a study of blood T cell repertoires in COVID-19. Repertoires were generated with immunoSEQ multiplex PCR, while TCRdb's copy carries only in-frame clones and drops some. Of more than 200,000 clones listed, more than 80% are singletons. Specimen: peripheral blood. All receptors come from a woman of 80 years or more with acute or convalescent COVID-19. Each CDR3 is given with its conserved first and last residue. The order of the fields is J gene, V gene, D gene, clone size, CDR3 DNA, CDR3 protein. A D gene is named only where the DNA matches it firmly. Clone sizes are given selectively: once, few, many, or a class where the clone is expanded.

TRBJ1-3,TRBV18,.,.,TGTGCCAGCTCACCAGGCGGAAGCTCTGGAAACACCATATATTTT,CASSPGGSSGNTIYF
TRBJ2-1,TRBV15,TRBD2,.,TGTGCCACCAGCATTCTAGCGGGAGTCTACAATGAGCAGTTCTTC,CATSILAGVYNEQFF
TRBJ1-3,TRBV5-4,.,.,TGTGCCAGCAGCTTCTTCGGCAGGGGTGGAAACACCATATATTTT,CASSFFGRGGNTIYF
TRBJ2-3,TRBV29-1,.,.,TGCAGCGTTGTGACTTGGGATACGCAGTATTTT,CSVVTWDTQYF
TRBJ2-7,TRBV5-6,.,.,TGTGCCAGCAGTTTTTGGGGCCCCTACGAGCAGTACTTC,CASSFWGPYEQYF
TRBJ2-2,TRBV10-1,TRBD2,.,TGCGCCAGCAGTGAAAATAGCGGGAAGACTAACACCGGGGAGCTGTTTTTT,CASSENSGKTNTGELFF
TRBJ1-2,TRBV12-5,TRBD1,.,TGTGCTAGTGGTTTCACAGGGGTGGAAGGCTACACCTTC,CASGFTGVEGYTF
TRBJ1-2,TRBV5-1,TRBD1,.,TGCGCCAGCAGCCAAGGGACAGGGGTTAACTATGGCTACACCTTC,CASSQGTGVNYGYTF
TRBJ1-4,TRBV30,.,.,TGTGCCTGGAGTCGCCGTACGACTGCCGCAACTAATGAAAAACTGTTTTTT,CAWSRRTTAATNEKLFF
TRBJ2-6,TRBV4-2,.,.,TGTGCCAGCAGCCAACAAAACAGGGAACTAAGCTCTGGGGCCAACGTCCTGACTTTC,CASSQQNRELSSGANVLTF
TRBJ2-5,TRBV15,.,.,TGTGCCACCAGCAGAGATGCAGGGGCAGAGACCCAGTACTTC,CATSRDAGAETQYF
TRBJ1-2,TRBV29-1,TRBD1,.,TGCAGCGTTGTACGGTGGCAGGGGGTAGGTGGCTACACCTTC,CSVVRWQGVGGYTF
TRBJ2-5,TRBV3-1/TRBV3-2,TRBD2,.,TGTGCCAGCAGCCAAAGCCGCGGGAGGAACCAGGGGGAGACCCAGTACTTC,CASSQSRGRNQGETQYF
TRBJ2-2,TRBV4-2,TRBD2,.,TGTGCCAGCAGCCAGGGACGGACTAGCGGGGTCACCGGGGAGCTGTTTTTT,CASSQGRTSGVTGELFF
TRBJ2-7,TRBV28,TRBD1,.,TGTGCCAGCCGCCCAGGGGGCCCGTCCTACGAGCAGTACTTC,CASRPGGPSYEQYF
TRBJ2-3,TRBV5-4,TRBD2,once,TGTGCCAGCAGCCCTCGCGGGGGGCGTTTTTCAGATACGCAGTATTTT,CASSPRGGRFSDTQYF
TRBJ2-7,TRBV28,.,.,TGTGCCAGCAGTCAGACTAGATACGAGCAGTACTTC,CASSQTRYEQYF